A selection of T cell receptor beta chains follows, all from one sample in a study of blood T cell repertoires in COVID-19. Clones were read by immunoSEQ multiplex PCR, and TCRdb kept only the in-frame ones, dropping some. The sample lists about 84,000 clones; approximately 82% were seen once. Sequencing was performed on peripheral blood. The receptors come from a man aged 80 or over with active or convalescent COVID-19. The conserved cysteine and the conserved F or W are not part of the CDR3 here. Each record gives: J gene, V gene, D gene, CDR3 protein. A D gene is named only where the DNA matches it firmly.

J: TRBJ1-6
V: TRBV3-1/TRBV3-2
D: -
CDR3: ASSQPGLPRSPLH

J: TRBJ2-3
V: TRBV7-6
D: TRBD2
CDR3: ATASGGTDTQY

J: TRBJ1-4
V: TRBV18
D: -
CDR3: ASSPEPGSYSTNEKLF

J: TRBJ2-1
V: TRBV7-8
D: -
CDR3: ASSSPISSYNEQF

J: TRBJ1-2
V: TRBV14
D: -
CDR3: ASSPRVDYGYT

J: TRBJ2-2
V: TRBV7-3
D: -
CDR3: ASSLMGGTKDTGELF

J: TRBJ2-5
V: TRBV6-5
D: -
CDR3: ASSYGSGLYQETQY

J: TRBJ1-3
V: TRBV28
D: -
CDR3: ASTGYTDSGNTIY

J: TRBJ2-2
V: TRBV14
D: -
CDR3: ASSQDRPFWPTSGELF

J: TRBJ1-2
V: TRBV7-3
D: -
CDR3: ASSPLGGIGSNYT

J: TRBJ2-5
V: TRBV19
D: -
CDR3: ASRSSEETQY

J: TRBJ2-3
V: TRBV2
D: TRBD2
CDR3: ASNPSGVFTDTQY

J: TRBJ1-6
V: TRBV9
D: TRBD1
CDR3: ASSPQGAGNSPLH

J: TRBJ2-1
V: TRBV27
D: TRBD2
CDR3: ASSRTRNNEQF

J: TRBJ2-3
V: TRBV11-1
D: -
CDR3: ASSLGVQPTDTQY

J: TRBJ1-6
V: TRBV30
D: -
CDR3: AWRTGVNSPLH

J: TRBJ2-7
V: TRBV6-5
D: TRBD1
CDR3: ASSYSTGTGSYEQY

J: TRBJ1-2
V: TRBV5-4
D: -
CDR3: ASSLWAGDSNGYT

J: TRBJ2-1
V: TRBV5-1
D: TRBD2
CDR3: ASSLASGSSEQF

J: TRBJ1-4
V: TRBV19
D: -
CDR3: ASSQSPGRNEKLF

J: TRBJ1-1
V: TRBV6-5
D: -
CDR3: ASSYQGAGVGTEAF

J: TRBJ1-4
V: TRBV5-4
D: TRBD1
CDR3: ASSTQQGVTNEKLF

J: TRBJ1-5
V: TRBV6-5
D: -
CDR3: ASSKTGTNNQPQH

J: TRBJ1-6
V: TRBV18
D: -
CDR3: ASSPGGAWNSPLH

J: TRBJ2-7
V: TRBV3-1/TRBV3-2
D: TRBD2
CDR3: ASRLTTSGRNEQY

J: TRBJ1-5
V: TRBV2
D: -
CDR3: ASSFSGGNQPQH

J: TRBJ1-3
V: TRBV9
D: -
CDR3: ASSDFTGSGNTIY

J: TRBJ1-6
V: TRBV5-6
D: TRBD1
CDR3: ASSRRDRGNSPLH

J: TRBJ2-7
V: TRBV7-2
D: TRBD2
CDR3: ASSFTSGTASEQY

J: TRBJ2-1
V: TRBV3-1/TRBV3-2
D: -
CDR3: ASSQGGGDSNEQF

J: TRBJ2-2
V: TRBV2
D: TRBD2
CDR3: ASSGLAGVVTGELF

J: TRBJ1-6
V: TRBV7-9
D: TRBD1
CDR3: ASSPGTGVNNNSPLH

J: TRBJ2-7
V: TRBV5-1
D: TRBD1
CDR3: ASSPRDRAYEQY

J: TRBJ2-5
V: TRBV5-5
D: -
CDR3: ASSFLGGEGQETQY

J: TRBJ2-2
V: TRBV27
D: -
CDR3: ASSFQGSSNTGELF

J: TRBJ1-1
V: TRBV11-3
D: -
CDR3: ASSAQENTEAF

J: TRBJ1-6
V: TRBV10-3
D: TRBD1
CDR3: AIRTGVESPLH

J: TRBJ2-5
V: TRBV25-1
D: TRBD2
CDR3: ASSRASGGVETQY

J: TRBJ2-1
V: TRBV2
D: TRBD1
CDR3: ASSERRDRNEQF

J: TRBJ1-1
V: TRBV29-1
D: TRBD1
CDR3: SVAPTGDTEAF

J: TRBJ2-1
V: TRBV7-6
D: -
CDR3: ASSHPETSDSHEQF

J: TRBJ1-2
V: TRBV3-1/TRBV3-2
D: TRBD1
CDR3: ASSQRSGTGAGYT

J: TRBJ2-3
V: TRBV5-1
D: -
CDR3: ASSLATASTDTQY

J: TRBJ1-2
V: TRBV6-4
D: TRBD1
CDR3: ASNHRDRRNYGYT

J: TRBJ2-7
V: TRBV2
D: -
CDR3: ASSSYRRPYEQY

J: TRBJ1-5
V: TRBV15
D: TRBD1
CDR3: ATSRRDRGLQPQH

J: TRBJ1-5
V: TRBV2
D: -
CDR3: ASSTGGARGNQPQH

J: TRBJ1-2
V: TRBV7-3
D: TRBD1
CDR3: ASSPQGARYGYT

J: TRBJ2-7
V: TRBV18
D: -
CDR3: ASSPRPYRGGSYEQY

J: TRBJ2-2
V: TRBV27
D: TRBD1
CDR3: ASSPQLRGRPGELF

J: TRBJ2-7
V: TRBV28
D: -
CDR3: ATAGTKSYEQY

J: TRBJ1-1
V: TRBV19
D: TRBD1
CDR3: ASSIPRDRNTEAF

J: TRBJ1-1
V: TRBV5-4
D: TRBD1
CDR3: ASSIGTAHNTEAF

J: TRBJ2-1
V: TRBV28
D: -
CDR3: ASSETSSPYNEQF

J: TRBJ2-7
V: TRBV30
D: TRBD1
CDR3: AWSVLRPTGPPYEQY

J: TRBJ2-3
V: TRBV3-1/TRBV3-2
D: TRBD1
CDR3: ASSHPLTGGTDTQY